This TCR beta chain originates from a study of T cell changes during pregnancy in multiple sclerosis. In its sample, this clone was seen once. The J segment lost 5 bases and the V segment lost 0 bases, leaving 7 bases of the junction unmatched. The CDR3 length is 16 residues. The germline gives CDR1 MNHNY, CDR2 SVGAGI (reference sequence). Assay used: immunoSEQ multiplex PCR; TCRdb lists only in-frame clones, some missing. This sample carries tens of thousands of clones, 75% to 90% of them seen once, and the ten largest clones take 9.5%. The source material was peripheral blood, sampled after pregnancy. This TCR came from a female donor in good health, enrolled as a control in a pregnancy study. The V call is TRBV6-6, the J call TRBJ2-1; the match to TRBD2 covers 7 bases. CDR3: CASSYSSGGQDNEQFF. The CDR3 nucleotides are TGTGCCAGCAGTTACTCCTCGGGGGGTCAAGACAATGAGCAGTTCTTC.